This TCR beta chain was captured in a study of T cell responses to AZD1222 COVID-19 vaccine. Regarding the study as a whole: A rise in Spike-specific TCR breadth and depth followed two AZD1222 doses. Among vaccine-associated CD4 TCRs, coverage spanned spike, with dominance at 160-218 and 743-854.

Some clones are missing from TCRdb's copy, which holds only in-frame ones; the method was immunoSEQ multiplex PCR. Found here are about 140,000 clones, 92% of them singletons; the top ten hold about 3.8%. J was trimmed by 7 bases and V by 0 bases; bases with no gene match: 9. The CDR3 contains 16 residues. The V gene's germline CDR1 is LNHNV and CDR2 YYDKDF (reference sequence). This clone appeared a single time. Its antigen is still unknown. The chain links TRBV15 to TRBJ1-5; 7 bases line up with TRBD1. This specimen was peripheral blood, taken 28 days after the second AZD1222 dose. The source is an adult who received the AZD1222 COVID-19 vaccine. CDR3 sequence (DNA): TGTGCCACCAGCAGAGATCGCACAGGGGCTGGGCAGCCCCAGCATTTT. Its protein product is CATSRDRTGAGQPQHF. Looking up the rest from reference TRBV15 and TRBJ1-5 gives the full variable domain: DAMVIQNPRYQVTQFGKPVTLSCSQTLNHNVMYWYQQKSSQAPKLLFHYYDKDFNNEADTPDNFQSRRPNTSFCFLDIRSPGLGDTAMYLCATSRDRTGAGQPQHFGDGTRLSIL.